This T cell receptor beta chain was found in a study of T cell responses to AZD1222 COVID-19 vaccine. Regarding the study as a whole: Possibly, clonal diversity was underestimated; donors were largely white British and included more females. Spike as a whole was targeted by vaccine-associated CD4 TCRs, dominant at 160-218 and 743-854. Spike-specific TCR depth and breadth grew after two AZD1222 doses.

Germline V CDR1 and CDR2: SGHAT, FQDESV (reference sequence). The CDR3 totals 15 residues. The ends were cut back, 2 bases at V and 6 bases at J, with 16 bases in the middle. Some clones are missing from TCRdb's copy, which holds only in-frame ones; the method was immunoSEQ multiplex PCR. The repertoire includes roughly 180,000 clones, approximately 93% of them detected once, and approximately 1.8% sits in the top ten. As for this clone: The antigen is not known.

The chain links TRBV11-1 to TRBJ1-2; weak D call: TRBD1 (6 bases). The sample was peripheral blood, taken 28 days after the second AZD1222 dose. The origin of this receptor is an adult who received the AZD1222 COVID-19 vaccine. The CDR3 DNA reads TGTGCCAGCAGCTTATTTAGGACAGACGATCATGGCTACACCTTC. Translation gives CASSLFRTDDHGYTF.